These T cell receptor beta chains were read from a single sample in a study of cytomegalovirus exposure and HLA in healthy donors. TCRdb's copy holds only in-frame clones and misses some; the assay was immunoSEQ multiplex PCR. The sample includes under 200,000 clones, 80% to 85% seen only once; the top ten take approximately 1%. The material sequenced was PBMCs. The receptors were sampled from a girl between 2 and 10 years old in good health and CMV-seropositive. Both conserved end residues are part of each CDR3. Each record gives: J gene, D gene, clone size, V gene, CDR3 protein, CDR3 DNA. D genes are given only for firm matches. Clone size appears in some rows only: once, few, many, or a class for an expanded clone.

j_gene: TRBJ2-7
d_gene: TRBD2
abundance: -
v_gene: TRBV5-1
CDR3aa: CASSPSSGGGVEQYF
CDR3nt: TGCGCCAGCAGCCCCTCTAGCGGCGGGGGTGTGGAGCAGTACTTC

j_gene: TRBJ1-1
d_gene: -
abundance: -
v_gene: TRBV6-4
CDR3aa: CASSDGENTEAFF
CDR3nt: TGTGCCAGCAGTGACGGAGAGAACACTGAAGCTTTCTTT

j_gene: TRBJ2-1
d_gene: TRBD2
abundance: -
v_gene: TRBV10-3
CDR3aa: CAISEGGGSSYNEQFF
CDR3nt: TGTGCCATCAGTGAGGGCGGCGGGAGTTCCTACAATGAGCAGTTCTTC

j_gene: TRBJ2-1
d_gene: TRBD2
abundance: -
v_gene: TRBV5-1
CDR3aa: CASTSGGYNERVF
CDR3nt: TGCGCCAGCACTAGCGGAGGGTACAATGAGAGAGTCTTC

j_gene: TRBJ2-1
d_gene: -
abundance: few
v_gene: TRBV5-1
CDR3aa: CASSDMEGNEQFF
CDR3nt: TGCGCCAGCAGCGACATGGAGGGGAATGAGCAGTTCTTC

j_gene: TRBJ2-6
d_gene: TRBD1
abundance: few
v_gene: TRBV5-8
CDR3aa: CATADRPSGANVLTF
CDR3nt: TGTGCCACGGCGGACAGGCCCTCTGGGGCCAACGTCCTGACTTTC

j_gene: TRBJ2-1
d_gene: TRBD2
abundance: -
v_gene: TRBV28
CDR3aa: CASSLQMDSGTAFF
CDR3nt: TGTGCCAGCAGTTTACAAATGGATAGCGGGACCGCGTTCTTC

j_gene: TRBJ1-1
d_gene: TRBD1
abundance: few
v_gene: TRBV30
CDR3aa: CAWSRQGTTEAFF
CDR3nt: TGTGCCTGGAGCCGACAGGGGACCACTGAAGCTTTCTTT

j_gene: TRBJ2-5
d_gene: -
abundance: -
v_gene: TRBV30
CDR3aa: CASGGRGNTYQETQYF
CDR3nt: TGTGCCTCTGGAGGGAGGGGGAACACGTACCAAGAGACCCAGTACTTC

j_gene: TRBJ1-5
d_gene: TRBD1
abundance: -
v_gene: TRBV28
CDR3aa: CASSPLQGSNQPQHF
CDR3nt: TGTGCCAGCAGTCCCTTACAGGGGAGCAATCAGCCCCAGCATTTT